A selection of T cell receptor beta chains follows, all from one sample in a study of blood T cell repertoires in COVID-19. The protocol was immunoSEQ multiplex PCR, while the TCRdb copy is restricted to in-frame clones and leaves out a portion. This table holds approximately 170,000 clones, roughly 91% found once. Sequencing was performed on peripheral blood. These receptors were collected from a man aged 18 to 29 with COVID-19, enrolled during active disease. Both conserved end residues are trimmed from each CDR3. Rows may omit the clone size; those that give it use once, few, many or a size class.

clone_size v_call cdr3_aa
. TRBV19 ASSIHTTSGRPGEQF
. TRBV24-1 ATSDLQSAGGNEQF
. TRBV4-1 ASSLRGGFDYGYT
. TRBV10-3 AISGDGGSDEQF
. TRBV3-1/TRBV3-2 ASSLEGTSGRRGTDTQY
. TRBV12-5 ASRTGGPHEQY
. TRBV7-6 ASSPVAGDYEQY
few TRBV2 ASRTDRNSYEQY
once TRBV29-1 SVGASPGDEQF
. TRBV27 ASSPSGTGSYNEQF
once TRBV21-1 ASSKSLETGTSEQY
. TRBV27 ASSRLGQGRGGEKLL
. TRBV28 ASSTGGGRKETQY
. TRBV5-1 ASSLSGLAAYEQY
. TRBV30 AWSGSVGNTIY